Sequencing of this TCR beta chain was carried out in a study of cytomegalovirus exposure and HLA in healthy donors. Study-wide results and limits: According to a later analysis, donors in an Asian-associated ancestry cluster reportedly had fewer N-insertions than the 666-donor mean. Later analysis identified 15,000 to 20,000 TCR beta sequences associated with HLA alleles, using a false discovery rate threshold of 0.05.

The donors gave bone marrow, and they were healthy. Researchers ran the PCR with 60 Vbeta and 13 Jbeta primers. The assay was immunoSEQ multiplex PCR, and TCRdb's table has in-frame clones only and misses some. The sample yields about 210,000 clones, around 90% seen once. Concerning this clone itself: Its antigen is not identified.

Germline V lookup: CDR1 SGDLS, CDR2 YYNGEE. With V trimmed by 0 bases and J by 5 bases, 7 bases remained unmatched. CDR3 length: 15 residues. The sequencing sample was made of PBMCs. The receptor's source is a boy between 2 and 15 years old in good health and CMV-seronegative. The chain uses TRBV9 and TRBJ2-5, with 7 bases aligning to TRBD1. CDR3 nucleotides: TGTGCCAGCAGCGTAGGAAGACAGGGTGATGAGACCCAGTACTTC. Protein product: CASSVGRQGDETQYF.